These 13 T cell receptor beta chains were all obtained from the same sample, sequenced in a study of blood T cell repertoires in COVID-19 (dated by TCRdb to 2018 to 2020). The library came from the immunoSEQ multiplex PCR assay. The table comes from immuneACCESS by way of TCRdb, which keeps in-frame sequences with V and J called. Part of the clones is missing from these tables; in studies checked, under half for an unresolved V gene and the rest for unknown reasons. Within this sample are under 450,000 clones, with about 89% of them counted one time only. The ten most abundant clones make up 1.5% to 1.8% of the sample. The sequenced material came from peripheral blood. All receptors come from a woman between 40 and 55 years old with COVID-19, enrolled during active disease.

The chain has TRBV3-1 (or the pseudogene TRBV3-2) and TRBJ2-4; D gene unclear. Trimming took off 1 base at V and 7 bases at J, with 8 bases between the two ends. Looked up from germline, CDR1 is LGHDT and CDR2 is YNNKEL (reference sequence). The CDR3 is made up of 13 amino acids. CDR3 residues: CASSQGSTNIQYF. The CDR3, as DNA: TGTGCCAGCAGCCAAGGGAGTACGAACATTCAGTACTTC.

The chain is built from TRBV29-1 and TRBJ2-1; 11 bases are shared with TRBD2. Germline CDR1 reads SQVTM; CDR2 reads ANQGSEA. The CDR3 spans 18 residues. Unmatched junction bases numbered 17, after V lost 6 bases and J lost 4 bases. CDR3 residues: CSVGPGLAVPSGYNEQFF. The CDR3 DNA follows: TGCAGCGTCGGTCCGGGACTAGCGGTACCCTCCGGTTACAATGAGCAGTTCTTC.

The genes are TRBV27 and TRBJ1-6, with a possible D match to TRBD1 (5 bases). Trimming pared 6 bases from V and 3 bases from J, leaving 9 bases between. The CDR3 has 14 amino acids. In germline, CDR1 is MNHEY, CDR2 SMNVEV (reference sequence). The CDR3 reads CASSRQNYNSPLHF. In nucleotides, the CDR3 is TGTGCCAGCAGCCGACAGAACTATAATTCACCCCTCCACTTT.

The chain has TRBV10-2 and TRBJ2-7; D might be TRBD2 (7 bases). There are 13 residues in the CDR3. Germline V lookup: CDR1 WSHSY, CDR2 SAAADI. Trimming pared 3 bases from V and 4 bases from J, leaving 10 bases between. CDR3 protein: CASSEGGGYEQYF. Here the CDR3 DNA reads TGCGCCAGCAGTGAAGGGGGAGGGTACGAGCAGTACTTC.

This chain uses TRBV29-1 with TRBJ2-1; no clear D gene. The CDR3 consists of 14 residues. Trimming took off 4 bases at V and 3 bases at J, with 13 bases between the two ends. CDR1 SQVTM and CDR2 ANQGSEA come from the germline V gene. CDR3 sequence: CSVAPDSDYNEQFF. CDR3 coding DNA: TGCAGCGTTGCCCCTGACTCCGACTACAATGAGCAGTTCTTC.

V gene TRBV27 combines with J gene TRBJ2-7; 10 bases are a match to TRBD2. CDR1 MNHEY and CDR2 SMNVEV come from the germline V gene (reference sequence). The length of the CDR3 is 16 residues. Losses at the gene ends were 0 bases for V and 4 bases for J; bases not matched to a gene: 6. The CDR3 nucleotides read TGTGCCAGCAGTTTATCGAAACTAGCGGGACTTTACGAGCAGTACTTC. As protein: CASSLSKLAGLYEQYF.

This chain connects TRBV7-8 to TRBJ1-2, with 9 bases aligning to TRBD1. The J segment lost 6 bases and the V segment lost 1 base, leaving 6 bases of the junction unmatched. The CDR3 loop spans 15 amino acids. Per the germline V gene, CDR1 is SGHVS and CDR2 is FQNEAQ. The chain's CDR3 is CASSLEGTGYDGYTF. As DNA, the CDR3 is TGTGCCAGCAGCTTAGAGGGGACAGGGTATGATGGCTACACCTTC.

V gene TRBV6-6 combines with J gene TRBJ1-4; D unclear. V dropped 2 bases and J dropped 7 bases, with 8 bases sitting between them. In germline, CDR1 is MNHNY, CDR2 SVGAGI (reference sequence). There are 13 residues in the CDR3. The CDR3 region is CASSYRVGEKLFF. CDR3 coding DNA: TGTGCCAGCAGTTACCGGGTGGGTGAAAAACTGTTTTTT.

The CDR3 protein is CASSVSGQVFSGANVLTF. DNA of the CDR3: TGTGCCAGCAGCGTTTCGGGACAGGTGTTCTCTGGGGCCAACGTCCTGACTTTC. The rearrangement joins TRBV9 to TRBJ2-6, with TRBD1 matching over 8 bases. CDR3 length: 18 residues. The J segment lost 0 bases and the V segment lost 2 bases, leaving 7 bases of the junction unmatched. Germline V gene data show CDR1 as SGDLS and CDR2 as YYNGEE.

The CDR3 reads CASSFGTRGSSYEQYF. Written as DNA, the CDR3 is TGTGCCAGCAGCTTCGGGACCAGGGGTAGTTCCTACGAGCAGTACTTC. J is TRBJ2-7 and V is TRBV7-3, with D maybe TRBD1 (6 bases). Looked up from germline, CDR1 is SGHTA and CDR2 is FQGTGA. This CDR3 contains 16 residues. Trimming stripped 3 bases from V and 1 base from J, with 16 bases between.

J is TRBJ2-1 and V is TRBV4-1; 9 bases are shared with TRBD2. The V segment lost 0 bases and the J segment 6 bases; nucleotides outside the gene matches: 9. The CDR3 contains 17 residues. Germline V gene data show CDR1 as MGHRA and CDR2 as YSYEKL. CDR3 in amino acids: CASSQDRASGDPNEQFF. CDR3 sequence (DNA): TGCGCCAGCAGCCAAGATCGGGCTAGCGGGGATCCCAATGAGCAGTTCTTC.

This sequence joins TRBV28 and TRBJ1-3, with 7 bases lining up with TRBD1. Germline loops: CDR1 MDHEN, CDR2 SYDVKM. The CDR3 spans 17 residues. V was clipped by 3 bases and J by 0 bases; unmatched bases: 8. The CDR3 spells CASSFWGQLVSGNTIYF. The CDR3, as DNA: TGTGCCAGCAGTTTTTGGGGACAGTTGGTCTCTGGAAACACCATATATTTT.

This clone was detected once. The chain employs TRBV19 and TRBJ2-1; TRBD2 agrees at 8 bases. The CDR3 is made up of 17 amino acids. V was pared by 0 bases and J by 3 bases, with 7 bases of the junction left unmatched. Germline V gene data show CDR1 as LNHDA and CDR2 as SQIVND (reference sequence). CDR3 coding DNA: TGTGCCAGTAGTATAGATCCGGGAGGGGGGGGCTACAATGAGCAGTTCTTC. Amino acids: CASSIDPGGGGYNEQFF. Full variable domain (outside the CDR3, taken from reference TRBV19 and TRBJ2-1): DGGITQSPKYLFRKEGQNVTLSCEQNLNHDAMYWYRQDPGQGLRLIYYSQIVNDFQKGDIAEGYSVSREKKESFPLTVTSAQKNPTAFYLCASSIDPGGGGYNEQFFGPGTRLTVL.